This T cell receptor delta chain comes out of a study of gamma-delta T cells after stem cell transplantation. TCRdb re-called the RT-PCR reads using CATT. The table has about 690 delta-chain clones, about 6.9% seen once. Source material: gamma-delta T cells. The clonotype comes from a human donor. It is not recorded whose cells these are; they may come from a transplant donor.

The CDR3 sequence is CACDLLPDTDKLIF. CDR3 in DNA: TGTGCCTGTGACCTCCTCCCGGACACCGATAAACTCATCTTT. The rearrangement links TRDV2 to TRDJ1; D gene ambiguous. Germline V gene sequence: CDR1 GEAIGNYY, CDR2 EKD. The CDR3 is 14 residues long. The V and J ends lost 3 bases and 0 bases respectively, with 10 bases between them.